The 21 T cell receptor beta chains in this list originate from one sample, sequenced in a study of CD8 T cells in ankylosing spondylitis. TCRdb re-called the 5' RACE reads with MiXCR, one entry per CDR3 protein. Of 300,000 to 350,000 distinct CDR3 sequences listed, around 21% are singletons. The sample comprised blood, either unsorted or a sorted T cell fraction (not recorded which). The receptor source for this set is a female donor with ankylosing spondylitis or in good health (not recorded which).

This clonotype was found a few times. CDR3: CASSQLLAGGVNEQFF. CDR3 in DNA: TGTGCCAGCAGCCAATTACTAGCGGGAGGAGTCAATGAGCAGTTCTTC. The rearrangement joins TRBV3-1 to TRBJ2-1; 12 bases fit TRBD2. The CDR3 loop spans 16 amino acids. CDR1 is LGHDT, CDR2 YNNKEL, per germline (reference sequence). The V segment lost 2 bases and the J segment 6 bases; nucleotides outside the gene matches: 5.

The chain recombines TRBV6-1 with TRBJ2-7; TRBD1 might be the D (5 bases). The length of the CDR3 is 17 residues. From germline, CDR1 is MNHNS and CDR2 SASEGT. Trimming removed 5 bases at V and 7 bases at J, with 27 bases between. This CDR3 is CASSQTLTIQGFGEQYF. The CDR3 bases are TGTGCCAGCAGTCAAACCCTTACTATTCAGGGTTTTGGAGAGCAGTACTTC.

A few counts support this clonotype. The chain combines TRBV5-1 with TRBJ2-1; weak D call: TRBD1 (5 bases). Germline V gives CDR1 SGHRS, CDR2 YFSETQ. The germline V and J ends were trimmed by 2 bases and 8 bases, with 17 bases remaining between them. This CDR3 has 15 amino acids. The CDR3, as DNA: TGCGCCAGCAGCTTTCAGGGCCCCCCGGTCGATGAGCAGTTCTTC. Its translation: CASSFQGPPVDEQFF. The full variable domain, in which reference TRBV5-1 and TRBJ2-1 provide the parts outside the CDR3, is KAGVTQTPRYLIKTRGQQVTLSCSPISGHRSVSWYQQTPGQGLQFLFEYFSETQRNKGNFPGRFSGRQFSNSRSEMNVSTLELGDSALYLCASSFQGPPVDEQFFGPGTRLTVL.

For the CDR3, the DNA is TGTGCCAGCAGTTTTAGCGGGAGCCCCGGCGATACGCAGTATTTT. It yields the protein CASSFSGSPGDTQYF. This chain uses TRBV28 with TRBJ2-3, with TRBD2 matching 9 bases. The trim removed 3 bases at V and 6 bases at J, leaving 7 bases unmatched. Germline V gene lookup returns CDR1 MDHEN and CDR2 SYDVKM. The CDR3 contains 15 residues.

This clonotype has just a few counts. The chain uses TRBV10-3 and TRBJ1-1; D may be TRBD1 (5 bases). This CDR3 is built from 17 residues. Trimming cost V 6 bases and J 0 bases, with 20 bases left between them. Germline V lookup: CDR1 ENHRY, CDR2 SYGVKD. The CDR3 loop reads CAISPTRLGEMNTEAFF. The CDR3 coding sequence is TGTGCCATCAGCCCAACCCGGTTGGGGGAGATGAACACTGAAGCTTTCTTT.

This clonotype was observed a few times. The genes are TRBV12-3 or TRBV12-4 and TRBJ1-5; D is unclear. Trimming took off 2 bases at V and 5 bases at J, with 7 bases between the two ends. This CDR3 has 13 residues. The CDR3 spells CASSLLGHQPQHF. The CDR3 coding sequence is TGTGCCAGCAGTTTACTTGGGCATCAGCCCCAGCATTTT.

This chain connects TRBV27 to TRBJ2-5, with TRBD2 identical over 10 bases. The CDR3 totals 16 residues. The germline gives CDR1 MNHEY, CDR2 SMNVEV (reference sequence). Losses at the gene ends were 1 base for V and 2 bases for J; bases not matched to a gene: 4. Written as DNA, the CDR3 is TGTGCCAGCAGTTTATGGGGGACTAGCGCGCAAGAGACCCAGTACTTC. Translation: CASSLWGTSAQETQYF.

V is TRBV12-3 or TRBV12-4 and J is TRBJ2-2, with 12 bases identical to TRBD2. The J segment lost 6 bases and the V segment lost 3 bases, leaving 5 bases of the junction unmatched. The length of the CDR3 is 16 residues. The CDR3, as DNA: TGTGCCAGCAGTTTGACTAGCGGGAGAGGGCCCGGGGAGCTGTTTTTT. Encoded protein: CASSLTSGRGPGELFF.

The table lists this clonotype with a count of one. This chain joins TRBV20-1 and TRBJ2-5, with D perhaps given as TRBD1 or TRBD2 (5 bases each). In germline, CDR1 is DFQATT, CDR2 SNEGSKA (reference sequence). V lost 6 bases and J 5 bases, leaving 25 bases between the germline ends. The CDR3 consists of 16 residues. The CDR3: CSARHLLGPLGETQYF. DNA of the CDR3: TGCAGTGCAAGACATCTGCTGGGACCCCTGGGGGAGACCCAGTACTTC.

CDR3 coding DNA: TGCAGTGCTAGAGGTTTGCTAGCGGGAGGGCCAGTAGGCAAAAACATTCAGTACTTC. Protein sequence: CSARGLLAGGPVGKNIQYF. The chain combines TRBV20-1 with TRBJ2-4; 12 nucleotides agree with TRBD2. Germline CDR1 and CDR2: DFQATT and SNEGSKA (reference sequence). The CDR3 extends over 19 amino acids. The junction had 13 bases not matched to a gene; V was cut back by 1 base and J by 3 bases.

This clonotype has a handful of counts. The gene calls are TRBV10-3 and TRBJ2-1; D call uncertain. In germline, CDR1 is ENHRY, CDR2 SYGVKD. V lost 4 bases, J lost 6 bases, and 7 bases lay in between. This CDR3 region has 12 residues. The CDR3 DNA reads TGTGCCATCAGTGTCGGTGGCAATGAGCAGTTCTTC. It yields the protein CAISVGGNEQFF.

The J gene is TRBJ1-4, the V gene TRBV20-1; 7 bases fit TRBD1. Germline-derived CDR1 and CDR2 are DFQATT and SNEGSKA (reference sequence). This CDR3 comprises 13 residues. V lost 6 bases and J lost 8; bases outside the gene matches: 9. The CDR3 DNA reads as TGCAGTGCCCCATCACAGGGGAGGGAAAAACTGTTTTTT. This translates into CSAPSQGREKLFF.

This clonotype was recorded at least ten times. J is TRBJ1-4 and V is TRBV29-1, with D maybe TRBD1 (6 bases). The CDR3 has 11 amino acids. Germline lookup yields CDR1 SQVTM and CDR2 ANQGSEA. Trimming shortened V by 2 bases and J by 12 bases, and 10 bases separated the two germline ends. CDR3 in amino acids: CSVERGGQLFF. The CDR3 DNA reads as TGCAGCGTTGAAAGAGGGGGACAACTGTTTTTT.

Many counts were recorded for this clonotype. J is TRBJ2-1 and V is TRBV29-1, with a possible D match to TRBD2 (6 bases). Germline lookup yields CDR1 SQVTM and CDR2 ANQGSEA. CDR3 length: 15 amino acids. Trimming pared 6 bases from V and 3 bases from J, leaving 18 bases between. CDR3 amino acids: CSVEGGPSFYNEQFF. DNA for the CDR3: TGCAGCGTGGAGGGCGGACCGAGCTTCTACAATGAGCAGTTCTTC.

V is TRBV11-2 and J is TRBJ1-1; D gene uncertain. This CDR3 comprises 15 residues. Germline V CDR1 and CDR2: SGHAT, FQNNGV. With 5 bases removed from V and 5 bases from J, the gap between germline ends came to 18 bases. The CDR3, as DNA: TGTGCCAGCAGCCCCGCCGGGCAATTTATTACTGAAGCTTTCTTT. This gives the protein CASSPAGQFITEAFF.

This clonotype was seen many times. This rearrangement joins TRBV5-1 to TRBJ2-1, with 8 bases aligning to TRBD2. This CDR3 comprises 15 residues. Trimming took 5 bases from V and 7 from J; bases not matched to a gene: 11. Per the germline V gene, CDR1 is SGHRS and CDR2 is YFSETQ. CDR3: CASREAVAGLNEQFF. In nucleotides, the CDR3 is TGCGCCAGCAGGGAGGCGGTAGCGGGGCTAAATGAGCAGTTCTTC.

V is TRBV28 and J is TRBJ1-6, with unresolved D. Germline V lookup: CDR1 MDHEN, CDR2 SYDVKM. Trimming stripped 4 bases from V and 7 bases from J, with 5 bases between. This CDR3 is 12 amino acids long. The CDR3 coding sequence is TGTGCCAGCAGTTCTGGGAATTCACCCCTCCACTTT. It is translated as CASSSGNSPLHF.

This clonotype turned up a few times. This chain links TRBV27 with TRBJ2-5; tentatively, D is TRBD1 (5 bases). The CDR3 covers 10 residues. In germline, CDR1 is MNHEY, CDR2 SMNVEV (reference sequence). The V end lost 5 bases, the J end lost 10 bases, and 8 bases lay between the germline ends. The CDR3 spells CASSPRVQYF. CDR3 sequence (DNA): TGTGCCAGCAGTCCCAGGGTCCAGTACTTC.

The chain uses TRBV6-5 and TRBJ1-3, with D unclear. Germline CDR1 reads MNHEY; CDR2 reads SVGAGI. Deletions cut 2 bases from V and 0 bases from J, with 8 bases between. The CDR3 has 15 amino acids. The CDR3 region is CASSYRSPSGNTIYF. The CDR3 DNA sequence: TGTGCCAGCAGTTACCGGTCCCCCTCTGGAAACACCATATATTTT.

The V gene is TRBV9, the J gene TRBJ2-7; TRBD1 is a possible D gene (5 bases). Germline V gene data show CDR1 as SGDLS and CDR2 as YYNGEE. CDR3 length: 13 residues. The ends were cut back, 4 bases at V and 6 bases at J, with 14 bases in the middle. The CDR3 sequence: CASSPYPQGEQYF. CDR3 DNA sequence: TGTGCCAGCAGCCCCTACCCCCAGGGCGAGCAGTACTTC.

This clonotype was seen a few times. This rearrangement joins TRBV7-2 to TRBJ1-1; 7 bases fit TRBD1. The CDR3 contains 16 residues. Trimming took 1 base from V and 4 from J; bases not matched to a gene: 9. Germline V CDR1 and CDR2: SGHTA, FQGNSA. CDR3 DNA sequence: TGTGCCAGCAGCTTAGAGGGACAGCCTGGCGTCACTGAAGCTTTCTTT. This sequence encodes CASSLEGQPGVTEAFF.